This T cell receptor (beta chain) was recovered during a study of molecular identifiers for immune sequencing clone quantification. Overall study: RNA, taken in replicates from approximately 20,000 or 100,000 naive CD8 cells, was split five ways, with four sequenced.

Ten or more counts support this clonotype. Trimming cost V 6 bases and J 0 bases; bases outside gene matches: 7. The CDR3 is 16 amino acids. TCRdb re-called the PCR reads through MiXCR, storing one row per CDR3 protein. The sample yields some 580,000 distinct CDR3 sequences, about 25% seen once. Sequencing was performed on naive CD8+ T cells from blood, with Jurkat cell RNA spiked in. Documented subset: FACS-sorted CD8+CD4-CCR7+CD45RA+ naive T cells. The J gene is TRBJ1-1, the V gene TRBV12-3 or TRBV12-4; 10 nucleotides align to TRBD1. The receptor's source is a human donor in good health. Some libraries in this study had Jurkat cell RNA spiked in. CDR3 DNA: TGTGCCAGCAGCCCTCGGGACAGGGGACTGAACACTGAAGCTTTCTTT. Its protein product is CASSPRDRGLNTEAFF.